The next 10 T cell receptor beta chains were all read from a single sample in a study of blood T cell repertoires in COVID-19. Clones were read by immunoSEQ multiplex PCR, and TCRdb kept only the in-frame ones, dropping some. The repertoire has about 160,000 clones, more than 65% of them found once; the top ten carry 8% to 11%. The source material was peripheral blood. All receptors come from a woman older than 75 with active or convalescent COVID-19.

V usage is TRBV9 and J usage is TRBJ2-3; TRBD2 is a possible D gene (7 bases). The germline V gene has CDR1 SGDLS and CDR2 YYNGEE. This CDR3 is 13 amino acids long. The ends were cut back, 0 bases at V and 9 bases at J, with 11 bases in the middle. CDR3 region: CASSVEAGATQYF. CDR3 nucleotide sequence: TGTGCCAGCAGCGTAGAGGCGGGGGCGACGCAGTATTTT.

There are a few counts of this clone. V is TRBV6-5 and J is TRBJ1-2; 8 nucleotides line up with TRBD1. The V gene end was trimmed by 0 bases and the J gene end by 7 bases; junction bases not matched to a gene: 7. Germline V gene sequence: CDR1 MNHEY, CDR2 SVGAGI. There are 15 residues in the CDR3. The CDR3: CASSYSARGLGGYTF. The CDR3, as DNA: TGTGCCAGCAGTTACTCAGCCAGGGGGCTAGGTGGCTACACCTTC.

The J gene is TRBJ1-5, the V gene TRBV4-2, with a possible D match to TRBD1 (5 bases). V gave up 5 bases and J gave up 8 bases, with 19 bases separating them. This CDR3 contains 15 residues. CDR1 is LGHNA and CDR2 is YNFKEQ in the germline V gene. In DNA, the CDR3 is TGTGCCAGCAGCGCAGGGTCCTCGCAGCCGGAGCCCCAGCATTTT. Amino acid sequence: CASSAGSSQPEPQHF.

The chain is built from TRBV12-3 or TRBV12-4 and TRBJ2-7, with 7 bases that match TRBD1. The CDR3 is 13 residues long. J was trimmed by 2 bases and V by 6 bases; bases with no gene match: 4. CDR3 region: CASSPGTAYEQYF. For the CDR3, the DNA is TGTGCCAGCAGCCCCGGGACAGCCTACGAGCAGTACTTC.

The V and J genes are TRBV6-5 and TRBJ1-5; 7 nucleotides agree with TRBD1. The junction had 3 bases not matched to a gene; V was cut back by 2 bases and J by 8 bases. The length of the CDR3 is 13 residues. The germline V gene encodes CDR1 MNHEY and CDR2 SVGAGI. The CDR3 DNA reads TGTGCCAGCAGTTACCTTACAGGGGAGCCCCAGCATTTT. This gives the protein CASSYLTGEPQHF.

This rearrangement joins TRBV11-2 to TRBJ2-7; maybe TRBD2 (5 bases). The germline V gene encodes CDR1 SGHAT and CDR2 FQNNGV. Trimming removed 0 bases from V and 6 bases from J, with 9 bases in between. The length of the CDR3 is 13 residues. CDR3 nucleotides: TGTGCCAGCAGCTTAGATCGCGGAGGCGAGCAGTACTTC. Its translation is CASSLDRGGEQYF. The whole variable domain, remainder taken from reference TRBV11-2 and TRBJ2-7, is EAGVAQSPRYKIIEKRQSVAFWCNPISGHATLYWYQQILGQGPKLLIQFQNNGVVDDSQLPKDRFSAERLKGVDSTLKIQPAKLEDSAVYLCASSLDRGGEQYFGPGTRLTVT.

The chain carries TRBV19 and TRBJ2-7; 12 bases are shared with TRBD2. V was pared by 8 bases and J by 5 bases, with 10 bases of the junction left unmatched. Per the germline V gene, CDR1 is LNHDA and CDR2 is SQIVND (reference sequence). The CDR3 spans 15 residues. The CDR3 protein is CASRTPGLAGNEQYF. The CDR3 DNA reads TGTGCCAGTCGGACACCGGGACTAGCGGGTAACGAGCAGTACTTC.

This clone appeared a few times. J is TRBJ2-1 and V is TRBV11-3; the match to TRBD2 covers 9 bases. CDR3 length equals 20 residues. V trimming: 1 base; J trimming: 0 bases; junction bases outside the gene matches: 13. Germline loops: CDR1 SGHNT, CDR2 YENEEA. DNA for the CDR3: TGTGCCAGCAGCTTAGGCGGGGGGGGTACTAGCAGTCCCTCCTACAATGAGCAGTTCTTC. Its translation is CASSLGGGGTSSPSYNEQFF.

The chain is built from TRBV10-3 and TRBJ2-1; 13 bases align to TRBD2. J was trimmed by 3 bases and V by 6 bases; bases with no gene match: 5. CDR1 and CDR2 (germline): ENHRY, SYGVKD. CDR3 size: 16 residues. The CDR3 reads CAISPTSGRYYNEQFF. For the CDR3, the DNA is TGTGCCATCAGCCCGACTAGCGGGAGGTACTACAATGAGCAGTTCTTC.

The CDR3 DNA follows: TGTGCCAGCAGGTGGGACAGAGGCGAGCAGTACTTC. Amino acid sequence: CASRWDRGEQYF. This chain connects TRBV6-5 to TRBJ2-7, with 7 bases fitting TRBD1. Germline V gene sequence: CDR1 MNHEY, CDR2 SVGAGI. J was trimmed by 6 bases and V by 6 bases; bases with no gene match: 5. This CDR3 contains 12 residues.